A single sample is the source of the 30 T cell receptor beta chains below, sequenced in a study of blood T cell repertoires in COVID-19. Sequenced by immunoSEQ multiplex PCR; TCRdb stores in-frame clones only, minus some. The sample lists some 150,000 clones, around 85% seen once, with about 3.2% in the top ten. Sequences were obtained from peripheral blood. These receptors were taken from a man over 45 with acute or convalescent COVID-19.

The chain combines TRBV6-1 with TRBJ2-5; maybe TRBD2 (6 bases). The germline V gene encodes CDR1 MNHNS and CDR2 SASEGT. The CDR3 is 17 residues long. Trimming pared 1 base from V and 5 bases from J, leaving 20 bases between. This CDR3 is CASSEGRETGGWETQYF. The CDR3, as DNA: TGTGCCAGCAGTGAAGGACGAGAGACTGGGGGGTGGGAGACCCAGTACTTC.

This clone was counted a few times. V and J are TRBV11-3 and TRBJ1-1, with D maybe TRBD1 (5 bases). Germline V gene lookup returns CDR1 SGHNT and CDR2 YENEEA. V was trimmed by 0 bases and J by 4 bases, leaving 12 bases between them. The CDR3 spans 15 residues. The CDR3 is CASSLDAGLGTEAFF. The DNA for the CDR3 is TGTGCCAGCAGCTTAGATGCAGGGTTGGGCACTGAAGCTTTCTTT.

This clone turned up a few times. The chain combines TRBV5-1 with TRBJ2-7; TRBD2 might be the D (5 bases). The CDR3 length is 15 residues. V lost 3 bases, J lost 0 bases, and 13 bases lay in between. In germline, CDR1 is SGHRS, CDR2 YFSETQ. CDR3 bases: TGCGCCAGCAGCTCACTAGGTGCGGGCTCCTACGAGCAGTACTTC. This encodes CASSSLGAGSYEQYF.

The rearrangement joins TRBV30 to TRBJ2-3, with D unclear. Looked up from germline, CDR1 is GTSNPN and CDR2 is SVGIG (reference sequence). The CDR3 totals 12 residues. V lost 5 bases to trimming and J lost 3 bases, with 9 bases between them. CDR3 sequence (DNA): TGTGCCTGGGGGCCGGGTACAGATACGCAGTATTTT. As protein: CAWGPGTDTQYF. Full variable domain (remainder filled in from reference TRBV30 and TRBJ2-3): SQTIHQWPATLVQPVGSPLSLECTVEGTSNPNLYWYRQAAGRGLQLLFYSVGIGQISSEVPQNLSASRPQDRQFILSSKKLLLSDSGFYLCAWGPGTDTQYFGPGTRLTVL.

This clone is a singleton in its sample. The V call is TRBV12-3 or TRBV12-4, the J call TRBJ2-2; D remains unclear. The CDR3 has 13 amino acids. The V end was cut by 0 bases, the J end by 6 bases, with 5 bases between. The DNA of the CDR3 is TGTGCCAGCAGTTTAGCCGGAGCCGGGGAGCTGTTTTTT. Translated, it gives CASSLAGAGELFF.

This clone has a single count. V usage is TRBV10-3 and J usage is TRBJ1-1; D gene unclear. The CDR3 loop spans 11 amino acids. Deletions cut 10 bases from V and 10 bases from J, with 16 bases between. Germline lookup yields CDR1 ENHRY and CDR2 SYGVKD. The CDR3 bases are TGTGCCACCTCGGGGTATGGAATAGCTTTCTTT. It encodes CATSGYGIAFF.

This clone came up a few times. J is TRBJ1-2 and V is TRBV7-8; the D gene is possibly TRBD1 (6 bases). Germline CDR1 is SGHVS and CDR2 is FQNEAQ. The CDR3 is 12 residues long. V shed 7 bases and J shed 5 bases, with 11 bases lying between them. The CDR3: CASTSRGYGYTF. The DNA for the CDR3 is TGTGCCAGCACCTCTAGGGGGTATGGCTACACCTTC.

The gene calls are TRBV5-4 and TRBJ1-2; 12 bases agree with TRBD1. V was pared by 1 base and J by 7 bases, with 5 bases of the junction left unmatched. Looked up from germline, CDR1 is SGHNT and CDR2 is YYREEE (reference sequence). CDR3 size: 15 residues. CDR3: CASSLRDRGPGGYTF. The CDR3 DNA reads TGTGCCAGCAGCTTGCGGGACAGGGGGCCGGGTGGCTACACCTTC.

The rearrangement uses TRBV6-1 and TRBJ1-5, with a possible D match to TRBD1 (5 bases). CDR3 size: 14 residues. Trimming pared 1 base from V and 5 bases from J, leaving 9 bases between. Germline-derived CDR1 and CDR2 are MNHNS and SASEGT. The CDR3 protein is CASSEDRIHQPQHF. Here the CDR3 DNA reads TGTGCCAGCAGTGAAGACAGGATACATCAGCCCCAGCATTTT.

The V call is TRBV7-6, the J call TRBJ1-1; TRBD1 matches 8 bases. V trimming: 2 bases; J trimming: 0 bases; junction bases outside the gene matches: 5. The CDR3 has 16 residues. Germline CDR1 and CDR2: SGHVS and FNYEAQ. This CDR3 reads CASSLQQGDMNTEAFF. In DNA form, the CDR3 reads TGTGCCAGCAGCTTACAACAGGGGGACATGAACACTGAAGCTTTCTTT.

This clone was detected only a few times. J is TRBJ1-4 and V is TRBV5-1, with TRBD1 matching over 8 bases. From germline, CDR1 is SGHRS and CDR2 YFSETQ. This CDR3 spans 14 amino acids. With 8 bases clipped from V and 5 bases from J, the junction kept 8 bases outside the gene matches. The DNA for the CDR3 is TGCGCCAGTCGCGCTACAGGGGGGAATGAAAAACTGTTTTTT. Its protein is CASRATGGNEKLFF.

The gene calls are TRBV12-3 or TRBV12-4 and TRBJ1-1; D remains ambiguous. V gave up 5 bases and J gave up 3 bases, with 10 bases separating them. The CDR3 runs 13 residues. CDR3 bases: TGTGCCAGCAGTCCCGGGTGGGACACTGAAGCTTTCTTT. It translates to CASSPGWDTEAFF.

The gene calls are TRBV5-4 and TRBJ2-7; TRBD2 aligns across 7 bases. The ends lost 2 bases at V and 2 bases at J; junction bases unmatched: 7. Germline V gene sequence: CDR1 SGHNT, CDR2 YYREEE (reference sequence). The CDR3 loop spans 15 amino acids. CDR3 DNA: TGTGCCAGCAGCTTCTCCGGGACTAAAACCTACGAGCAGTACTTC. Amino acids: CASSFSGTKTYEQYF.

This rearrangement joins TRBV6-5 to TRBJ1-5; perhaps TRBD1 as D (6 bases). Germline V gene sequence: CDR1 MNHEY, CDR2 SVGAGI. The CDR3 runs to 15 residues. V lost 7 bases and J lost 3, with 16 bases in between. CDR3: CASISRRTVNQPQHF. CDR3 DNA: TGTGCCAGCATCTCAAGGAGGACAGTCAATCAGCCCCAGCATTTT.

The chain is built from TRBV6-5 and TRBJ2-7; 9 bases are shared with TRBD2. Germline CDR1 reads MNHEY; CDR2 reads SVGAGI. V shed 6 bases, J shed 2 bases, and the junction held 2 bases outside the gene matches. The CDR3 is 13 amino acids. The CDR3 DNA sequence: TGTGCCAGCAGGCCTAGCGGGACCTACGAGCAGTACTTC. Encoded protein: CASRPSGTYEQYF.

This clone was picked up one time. In DNA form, the CDR3 reads TGTGCCAGCAATACCGCCAGGGGGGCCTCCGAGCAGTACTTC. It translates to CASNTARGASEQYF. The rearrangement joins TRBV6-5 to TRBJ2-7, with D maybe TRBD1 (7 bases). CDR1 and CDR2 (germline): MNHEY, SVGAGI. This CDR3 region has 14 residues. V was cut by 7 bases and J by 6 bases, with 19 bases left in between.

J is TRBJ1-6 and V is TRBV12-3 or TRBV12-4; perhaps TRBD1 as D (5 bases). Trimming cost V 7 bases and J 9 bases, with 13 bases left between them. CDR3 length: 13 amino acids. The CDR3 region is CASTPGLGSPLHF. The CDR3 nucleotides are TGTGCCAGCACGCCGGGACTAGGTTCACCCCTCCACTTT.

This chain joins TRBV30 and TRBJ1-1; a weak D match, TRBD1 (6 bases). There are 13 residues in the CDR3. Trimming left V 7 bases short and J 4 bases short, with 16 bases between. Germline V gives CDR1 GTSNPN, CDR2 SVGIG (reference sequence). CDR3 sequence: CASQRGTGTEAFF. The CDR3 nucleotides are TGTGCCTCCCAGAGGGGGACGGGCACTGAAGCTTTCTTT.

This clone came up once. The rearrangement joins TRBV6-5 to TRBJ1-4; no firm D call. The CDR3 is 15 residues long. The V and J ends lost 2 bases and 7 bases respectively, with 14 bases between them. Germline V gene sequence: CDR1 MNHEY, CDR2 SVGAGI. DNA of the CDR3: TGTGCCAGCAGTTACGACCCCACACGGAGTGAAAAACTGTTTTTT. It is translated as CASSYDPTRSEKLFF.

The CDR3 here is CASRQNMNTEAFF. In DNA form, the CDR3 reads TGCGCCAGTCGACAGAACATGAACACTGAAGCTTTCTTT. The chain combines TRBV10-1 with TRBJ1-1, with D maybe TRBD1 (5 bases). This CDR3 has 13 residues. CDR1 is WNHNN, CDR2 SYGVQD, per germline (reference sequence). Trimming removed 9 bases from V and 0 bases from J, with 11 bases in between.

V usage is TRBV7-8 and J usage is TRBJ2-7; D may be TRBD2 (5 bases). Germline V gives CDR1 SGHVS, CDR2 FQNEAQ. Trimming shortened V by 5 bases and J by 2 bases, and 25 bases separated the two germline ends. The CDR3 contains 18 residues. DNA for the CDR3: TGTGCCAGCAGCCAAAGTCCCACGGAGAAAGGGAGTACCTACGAGCAGTACTTC. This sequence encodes CASSQSPTEKGSTYEQYF.

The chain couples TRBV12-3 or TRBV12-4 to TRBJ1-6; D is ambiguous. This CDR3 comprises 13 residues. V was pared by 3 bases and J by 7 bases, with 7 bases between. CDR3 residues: CASSFGRNSPLHF. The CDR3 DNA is TGTGCCAGCAGTTTTGGCAGGAATTCACCCCTCCACTTT.

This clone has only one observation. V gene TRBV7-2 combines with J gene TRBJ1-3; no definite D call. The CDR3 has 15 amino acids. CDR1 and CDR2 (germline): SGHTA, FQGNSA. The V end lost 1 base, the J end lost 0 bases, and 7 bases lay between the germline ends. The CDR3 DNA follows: TGTGCCAGCAGCTTAGACAGTCTCTCTGGAAACACCATATATTTT. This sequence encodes CASSLDSLSGNTIYF.

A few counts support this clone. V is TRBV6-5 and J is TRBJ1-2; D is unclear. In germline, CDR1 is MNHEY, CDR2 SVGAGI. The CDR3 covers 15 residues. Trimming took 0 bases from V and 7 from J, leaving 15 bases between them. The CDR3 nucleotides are TGTGCCAGCAGTTACTCGATCTCTGAGCGGGCTGGCTACACCTTC. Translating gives CASSYSISERAGYTF.

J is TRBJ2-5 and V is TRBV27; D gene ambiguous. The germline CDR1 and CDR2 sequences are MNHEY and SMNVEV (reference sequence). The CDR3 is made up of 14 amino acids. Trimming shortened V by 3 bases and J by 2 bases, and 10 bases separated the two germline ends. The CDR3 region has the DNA TGTGCCAGCAGTTTTTTGGGCCAGCAAGAGACCCAGTACTTC. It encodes CASSFLGQQETQYF.

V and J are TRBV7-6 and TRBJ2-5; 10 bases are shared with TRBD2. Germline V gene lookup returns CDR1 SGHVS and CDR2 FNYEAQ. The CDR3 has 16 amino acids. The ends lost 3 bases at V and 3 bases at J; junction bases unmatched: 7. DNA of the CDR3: TGTGCCAGCAGCTTGCTCAGCGGGGGGGCGGAAGAGACCCAGTACTTC. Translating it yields CASSLLSGGAEETQYF.

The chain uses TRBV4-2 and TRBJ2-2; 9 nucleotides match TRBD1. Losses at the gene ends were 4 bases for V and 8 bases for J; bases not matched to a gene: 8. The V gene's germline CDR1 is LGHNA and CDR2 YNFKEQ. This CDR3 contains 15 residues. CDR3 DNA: TGTGCCAGCAGCCTAGGGACAGGGTTAAGTGGGGAGCTGTTTTTT. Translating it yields CASSLGTGLSGELFF.

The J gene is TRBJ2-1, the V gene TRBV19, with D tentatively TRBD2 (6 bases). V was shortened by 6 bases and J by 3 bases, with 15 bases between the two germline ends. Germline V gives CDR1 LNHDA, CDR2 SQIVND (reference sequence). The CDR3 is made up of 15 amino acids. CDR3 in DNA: TGTGCCAGTAGAACTCACGGGAGTAGCTACAATGAGCAGTTCTTC. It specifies CASRTHGSSYNEQFF.

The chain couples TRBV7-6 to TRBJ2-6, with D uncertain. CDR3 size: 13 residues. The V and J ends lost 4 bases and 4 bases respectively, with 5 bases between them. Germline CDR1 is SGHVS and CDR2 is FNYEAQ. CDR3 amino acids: CASSSLGANVLTF. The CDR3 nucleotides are TGTGCCAGCAGCTCCTTAGGGGCCAACGTCCTGACTTTC. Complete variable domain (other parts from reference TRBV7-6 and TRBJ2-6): GAGVSQSPRYKVTKRGQDVALRCDPISGHVSLYWYRQALGQGPEFLTYFNYEAQQDKSGLPNDRFSAERPEGSISTLTIQRTEQRDSAMYRCASSSLGANVLTFGAGSRLTVL.

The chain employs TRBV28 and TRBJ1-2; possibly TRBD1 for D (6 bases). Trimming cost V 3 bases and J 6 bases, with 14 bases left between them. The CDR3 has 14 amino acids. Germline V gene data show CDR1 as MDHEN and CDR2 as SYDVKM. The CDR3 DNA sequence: TGTGCCAGCAGTTTCCTCCGTACAGGGAATGGCTACACCTTC. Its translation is CASSFLRTGNGYTF.